This T cell receptor beta chain originates from a study of blood T cell repertoires in COVID-19. In the study overall: Material from acute and convalescent COVID-19 was sourced from the United States, Italy and Spain.

The data were produced by immunoSEQ multiplex PCR, yet TCRdb's version contains in-frame clones alone and is incomplete. The data contain some 190,000 clones, approximately 85% of them singletons. This clone showed up many times. J lost 5 bases, V lost 3 bases, and 2 bases had no gene match. The CDR3 loop spans 15 amino acids. CDR1 and CDR2 from the germline V gene are MRHNA and SNTAGT. The receptor's source is a man aged 55 to 69 with acute or convalescent COVID-19. The sample was peripheral blood. The gene calls are TRBV6-4 and TRBJ2-1; TRBD2 aligns across 12 bases. CDR3 bases: TGTGCCAGCAGTGAACTAGCGGGAGGAAACAATGAGCAGTTCTTC. Translating it yields CASSELAGGNNEQFF.